This T cell receptor beta chain was documented in a study of T cell responses to AZD1222 COVID-19 vaccine. Germline assignment: CDR1 SGHRS and CDR2 YFSETQ. Trimming stripped 2 bases from V and 4 bases from J, with 9 bases between. This CDR3 comprises 13 residues. Assay used: immunoSEQ multiplex PCR; TCRdb lists only in-frame clones, some missing. The sample lists more than 150,000 clones; approximately 91% were seen once. Remarks on this clone: Its target is unknown.

Study-wide results and caveats: Donors skewed white British and female; clonal diversity was possibly underestimated.

This clonotype was sampled from an adult who received the AZD1222 COVID-19 vaccine. Specimen: peripheral blood, collected 28 days after the second AZD1222 dose. This rearrangement joins TRBV5-1 to TRBJ1-1; D possibly corresponds to TRBD1 (5 bases). The CDR3 is CASSFGGGTEAFF. Written as DNA, the CDR3 is TGCGCCAGCAGCTTTGGGGGAGGCACTGAAGCTTTCTTT. Full variable domain (outside the CDR3, taken from reference TRBV5-1 and TRBJ1-1): KAGVTQTPRYLIKTRGQQVTLSCSPISGHRSVSWYQQTPGQGLQFLFEYFSETQRNKGNFPGRFSGRQFSNSRSEMNVSTLELGDSALYLCASSFGGGTEAFFGQGTRLTVV.